One sample yielded the 25 T cell receptor beta chains listed below, sequenced in a study of cytomegalovirus exposure and HLA in healthy donors. The primer mix had 60 Vbeta and 13 Jbeta primers. Here immunoSEQ multiplex PCR was the method, and the copy in TCRdb shows in-frame clones only, minus some. Here the sample spans about 220,000 clones, nearly 80% being singletons. Specimen: PBMCs. The receptor set was obtained from a male donor in good health and CMV-seronegative.

This clone was recorded only once. The gene calls are TRBV6-5 and TRBJ1-5, with D perhaps TRBD1 (5 bases). V gave up 5 bases and J gave up 1 base, with 6 bases separating them. Germline V CDR1 and CDR2: MNHEY, SVGAGI. The CDR3 covers 13 residues. CDR3: CASSRQSNQPQHF. The DNA for the CDR3 is TGTGCCAGCAGTCGACAGAGCAATCAGCCCCAGCATTTT.

The chain links TRBV11-2 to TRBJ1-4; D perhaps matches TRBD1 (6 bases). Germline CDR1 SGHAT, CDR2 FQNNGV. The CDR3 runs to 15 residues. The V end lost 5 bases, the J end lost 6 bases, and 16 bases lay between the germline ends. The CDR3, as DNA: TGTGCCAGCAGCCCCACCGGGACAAGATATGAAAAACTGTTTTTT. The encoded protein is CASSPTGTRYEKLFF.

V usage is TRBV21-1 and J usage is TRBJ2-7; TRBD1 is the table's D call, not checked against the DNA. TRBV21-1 is assigned pseudogene status. The CDR3 spans 14 residues. CDR3 nucleotide sequence: TGTGCCAACAGCAAAGAGGGGACAGGGTGCGAGCAGTACTTC. Its translation: CANSKEGTGCEQYF.

The chain has TRBV7-3 and TRBJ2-5; D is perhaps TRBD1 (7 bases). The CDR3 sequence is 16 residues long. The germline V gene encodes CDR1 SGHTA and CDR2 FQGTGA. Deletions cut 6 bases from V and 4 bases from J, with 21 bases between. CDR3 nucleotides: TGTGCCAGCAGTAGGGGTGGCCAGGGGGGCGGAGAGACCCAGTACTTC. This translates into CASSRGGQGGGETQYF.

The chain combines TRBV5-5 with TRBJ2-7; perhaps TRBD1 as D (6 bases). The CDR3 loop spans 16 amino acids. Trimming pared 0 bases from V and 3 bases from J, leaving 16 bases between. Per germline, CDR1 SGHKS and CDR2 YYEKEE (reference sequence). CDR3 residues: CASSLAPRQDHYEQYF. The CDR3 DNA is TGTGCCAGCAGCTTGGCCCCCCGACAGGACCACTACGAGCAGTACTTC. The full variable domain, in which reference TRBV5-5 and TRBJ2-7 provide the parts outside the CDR3, is DAGVTQSPTHLIKTRGQQVTLRCSPISGHKSVSWYQQVLGQGPQFIFQYYEKEERGRGNFPDRFSARQFPNYSSELNVNALLLGDSALYLCASSLAPRQDHYEQYFGPGTRLTVT.

The chain joins TRBV13 to TRBJ2-5, with a possible D match to TRBD1 (5 bases). The DNA end favors TRBJ2-7, so the J call may be wrong. The length of the CDR3 is 13 residues. Germline assignment: CDR1 PRHDT and CDR2 FYEKMQ (reference sequence). The CDR3 sequence: CASSLQWGGEQYF. The CDR3 nucleotides are TGTGCCAGCAGCCTCCAGTGGGGCGGCGAGCAGTACTTC.

V usage is TRBV6-5 and J usage is TRBJ1-2, with TRBD1 matching over 8 bases. The ends lost 0 bases at V and 6 bases at J; junction bases unmatched: 3. The CDR3 runs to 14 residues. Germline V lookup: CDR1 MNHEY, CDR2 SVGAGI. The CDR3 DNA is TGTGCCAGCAGTTACTCGGACAGGGTAGATGGCTACACCTTC. Its translation: CASSYSDRVDGYTF.

The chain combines TRBV15 with TRBJ1-5; TRBD1 might be the D (5 bases). Trimming shortened V by 5 bases and J by 0 bases, and 11 bases separated the two germline ends. Germline assignment: CDR1 LNHNV and CDR2 YYDKDF (reference sequence). CDR3 length: 15 amino acids. The CDR3 region is CATSAGQVSNQPQHF. CDR3 nucleotide sequence: TGTGCCACCAGCGCCGGACAAGTTAGCAATCAGCCCCAGCATTTT.

The chain carries TRBV6-5 and TRBJ2-3, with D perhaps matching TRBD1 (6 bases). Trimming cost V 2 bases and J 4 bases, with 10 bases left between them. The length of the CDR3 is 14 residues. Per the germline V gene, CDR1 is MNHEY and CDR2 is SVGAGI. Written as DNA, the CDR3 is TGTGCCAGCAGTTACCAGGGGAATTCAGATACGCAGTATTTT. This translates into CASSYQGNSDTQYF.

The J gene is TRBJ2-1, the V gene TRBV9; 9 bases map to TRBD2. This CDR3 contains 17 residues. Germline V CDR1 and CDR2: SGDLS, YYNGEE. V trimming: 0 bases; J trimming: 6 bases; junction bases outside the gene matches: 10. The CDR3 region is CASSVDVAGGPINEQFF. The DNA of the CDR3 is TGTGCCAGCAGCGTAGATGTCGCGGGAGGGCCCATCAATGAGCAGTTCTTC.

The chain recombines TRBV14 with TRBJ1-3; a weak D match, TRBD1 (6 bases). The V gene lost 0 bases and the J gene lost 9 bases, with 24 bases spanning the gap. Germline CDR1 is SGHDN and CDR2 is FVKESK. This CDR3 contains 18 residues. Written as DNA, the CDR3 is TGTGCCAGCAGCCAAGATGGGGGCAGCCGGTTCGGTGGTGGCACCATATATTTT. This sequence encodes CASSQDGGSRFGGGTIYF.

The chain has TRBV6-1 and TRBJ1-4; D remains ambiguous. The CDR3 has 15 amino acids. Germline loops: CDR1 MNHNS, CDR2 SASEGT. V lost 3 bases and J 5 bases, leaving 13 bases between the germline ends. The CDR3, as DNA: TGTGCCAGCAGTGATGAGGGTAGGGCCAATGAAAAACTGTTTTTT. It codes for CASSDEGRANEKLFF.

This sequence joins TRBV2 and TRBJ1-5, with TRBD1 matching 7 bases. V shed 6 bases and J 4 bases; nucleotides not matched to a gene: 6. CDR3 length equals 14 residues. From germline, CDR1 is SNHLY and CDR2 FYNNEI. The CDR3, as DNA: TGTGCCAGCAGCGAGGACAGGATAAATCAGCCCCAGCATTTT. The encoded protein is CASSEDRINQPQHF.

The V and J genes are TRBV2 and TRBJ2-2, with D unresolved. The V and J ends lost 6 bases and 5 bases respectively, with 13 bases between them. Germline CDR1 is SNHLY and CDR2 is FYNNEI. The CDR3 totals 14 residues. CDR3 coding DNA: TGTGCCAGCAGGGAAAACAGAAATACCGGGGAGCTGTTTTTT. It is translated as CASRENRNTGELFF.

This clone was detected only a few times. The J gene is TRBJ2-3, the V gene TRBV5-1; TRBD2 matches 11 bases. The CDR3 totals 15 residues. V lost 0 bases to trimming and J lost 5 bases; unmatched junction nucleotides: 2. Germline V gene sequence: CDR1 SGHRS, CDR2 YFSETQ. CDR3 sequence reads: CASSLGLAGRDTQYF. The CDR3 coding sequence is TGCGCCAGCAGCTTGGGACTAGCGGGAAGAGATACGCAGTATTTT.

The chain is built from TRBV11-2 and TRBJ2-3; possible D gene TRBD2, 6 bases. Germline V gene lookup returns CDR1 SGHAT and CDR2 FQNNGV. This CDR3 has 17 residues. Deletions cut 2 bases from V and 0 bases from J, with 15 bases between. The CDR3 is CASSLWARRASTDTQYF. The CDR3 DNA follows: TGTGCCAGCAGCTTATGGGCGCGGAGGGCTAGCACAGATACGCAGTATTTT.

V gene TRBV4-3 combines with J gene TRBJ2-1; D might be TRBD2 (5 bases). The CDR3 covers 15 residues. The germline V and J ends were trimmed by 4 bases and 8 bases, with 18 bases remaining between them. Germline V gene data show CDR1 as LGHNA and CDR2 as YSLEER. The CDR3 DNA sequence: TGCGCCAGCAGCCTTACTAGGACCGCCAGAGATGAGCAGTTCTTC. Translated, it gives CASSLTRTARDEQFF.

The rearrangement joins TRBV7-2 to TRBJ2-7; 7 bases fit TRBD1. CDR3 size: 13 residues. V was pared by 2 bases and J by 3 bases, with 1 base of the junction left unmatched. Germline assignment: CDR1 SGHTA and CDR2 FQGNSA. In DNA form, the CDR3 reads TGTGCCAGCAGCTTAAGGACAGGCTACGAGCAGTACTTC. Its protein product is CASSLRTGYEQYF. Full variable domain (remainder filled in from reference TRBV7-2 and TRBJ2-7): GAGVSQSPSNKVTEKGKDVELRCDPISGHTALYWYRQSLGQGLEFLIYFQGNSAPDKSGLPSDRFSAERTGGSVSTLTIQRTQQEDSAVYLCASSLRTGYEQYFGPGTRLTVT.

The chain is built from TRBV9 and TRBJ2-5; TRBD1 matches at 7 bases. This CDR3 contains 14 residues. V shed 5 bases, J shed 1 base, and the junction held 5 bases outside the gene matches. CDR1 is SGDLS and CDR2 is YYNGEE in the germline V gene. CDR3: CASSDGDSQETQYF. The CDR3 coding sequence is TGTGCCAGCAGTGATGGGGACAGCCAAGAGACCCAGTACTTC.

The chain couples TRBV6-6 to TRBJ1-1; D perhaps matches TRBD1 (6 bases). CDR3 length: 13 amino acids. The V end lost 6 bases, the J end lost 6 bases, and 14 bases lay between the germline ends. In germline, CDR1 is MNHNY, CDR2 SVGAGI (reference sequence). CDR3 nucleotides: TGTGCCAGCAGGCCCCCTGAGGGGGCTGAAGCTTTCTTT. Translated, it gives CASRPPEGAEAFF.

The chain combines TRBV5-4 with TRBJ2-5; 8 bases match TRBD1. With 3 bases clipped from V and 5 bases from J, the junction kept 6 bases outside the gene matches. This CDR3 is built from 14 residues. Per the germline V gene, CDR1 is SGHNT and CDR2 is YYREEE (reference sequence). The CDR3 DNA reads as TGTGCCAGCAGCTCTCGGACAGGGCGGGAGACCCAGTACTTC. Protein product: CASSSRTGRETQYF.

The J gene is TRBJ2-1, the V gene TRBV10-3; D gene uncertain. The germline CDR1 and CDR2 sequences are ENHRY and SYGVKD. The CDR3 is 15 amino acids. Trimming removed 4 bases at V and 6 bases at J, with 16 bases between. The CDR3 DNA sequence: TGTGCCATCAGTGGAGTTTTAGCTGTGGGCAATGAGCAGTTCTTC. Amino acids: CAISGVLAVGNEQFF.

The CDR3 DNA reads as TGCGCCAGCAGCTGGACAGGGGGCGACCAGCCCCAGCATTTT. It encodes CASSWTGGDQPQHF. J is TRBJ1-5 and V is TRBV5-1; TRBD1 agrees at 11 bases. Germline V gene lookup returns CDR1 SGHRS and CDR2 YFSETQ. The CDR3 contains 14 residues. Losses at the gene ends were 3 bases for V and 7 bases for J; bases not matched to a gene: 3. Using reference TRBV5-1 and TRBJ1-5 for the parts outside the CDR3, the full variable domain is KAGVTQTPRYLIKTRGQQVTLSCSPISGHRSVSWYQQTPGQGLQFLFEYFSETQRNKGNFPGRFSGRQFSNSRSEMNVSTLELGDSALYLCASSWTGGDQPQHFGDGTRLSIL.

The rearrangement joins TRBV5-1 to TRBJ1-4; TRBD1 aligns across 7 bases. V gave up 4 bases and J gave up 2 bases; unmatched junction bases: 8. Looked up from germline, CDR1 is SGHRS and CDR2 is YFSETQ. The CDR3 totals 16 residues. In DNA form, the CDR3 reads TGCGCCAGCAGCAACAGGGGCGCAGGTACTAATGAAAAACTGTTTTTT. Translation gives CASSNRGAGTNEKLFF.

The genes are TRBV7-2 and TRBJ2-7; 12 bases fit TRBD2. After removal of 5 bases from V and 3 bases from J, the junction contained 5 bases not matched to a gene. The CDR3 is 15 amino acids. The germline gives CDR1 SGHTA, CDR2 FQGNSA. The CDR3 loop reads CASSGRTSGIYEQYF. CDR3 DNA sequence: TGTGCCAGCAGCGGGAGGACTAGCGGGATCTACGAGCAGTACTTC.